This T cell receptor (beta chain) was obtained from a study of blood T cell repertoires in COVID-19. About the study: Sites across the United States, Italy and Spain contributed samples from acute and convalescent COVID-19. PBMCs, B-cell-depleted T cells, or T cells were the source of the cDNA or gDNA that made up the material.

Profiled with immunoSEQ multiplex PCR; TCRdb holds only in-frame clones, not every one. The table shows fewer than 120,000 clones, with approximately 90% occurring only once. V shed 6 bases and J shed 10 bases, with 18 bases lying between them. The CDR3 covers 13 residues. CDR1 and CDR2 from the germline V gene are MDHEN and SYDVKM. The sample comprised peripheral blood. The chain combines TRBV28 with TRBJ1-1, with D possibly being TRBD1 (5 bases). The receptor was derived from a human donor in a cohort sampled during active COVID-19. DNA of the CDR3: TGTGCCAGCAGCAAACAGGTCCTAAGAGTAGCTTTCTTT. It encodes CASSKQVLRVAFF.